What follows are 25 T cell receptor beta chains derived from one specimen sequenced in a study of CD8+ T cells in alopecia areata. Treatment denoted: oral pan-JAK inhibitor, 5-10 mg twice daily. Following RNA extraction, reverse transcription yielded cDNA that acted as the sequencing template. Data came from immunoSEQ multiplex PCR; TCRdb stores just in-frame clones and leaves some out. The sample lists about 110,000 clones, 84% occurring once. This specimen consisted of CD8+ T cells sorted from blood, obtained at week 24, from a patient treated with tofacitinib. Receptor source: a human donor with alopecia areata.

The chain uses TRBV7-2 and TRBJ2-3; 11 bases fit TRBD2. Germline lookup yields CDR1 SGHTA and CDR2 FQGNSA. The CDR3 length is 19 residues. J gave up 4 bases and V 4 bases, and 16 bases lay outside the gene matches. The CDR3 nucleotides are TGTGCCAGCAGCTCACAAGGACTAGCGGGTACCTCCGGGGCAGATACGCAGTATTTT. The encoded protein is CASSSQGLAGTSGADTQYF.

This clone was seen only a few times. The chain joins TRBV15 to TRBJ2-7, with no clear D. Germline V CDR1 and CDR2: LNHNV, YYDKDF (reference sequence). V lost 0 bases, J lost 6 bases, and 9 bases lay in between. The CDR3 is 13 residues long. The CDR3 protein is CATSRDEPSEQYF. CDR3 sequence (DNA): TGTGCCACCAGCAGAGACGAACCGTCCGAGCAGTACTTC.

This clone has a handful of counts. The CDR3 bases are TGTGCCAGCACCTCAGGGTCCACTTTCGGGGACTATGGCTACACCTTC. It encodes CASTSGSTFGDYGYTF. The rearrangement joins TRBV25-1 to TRBJ1-2; D may be TRBD1 (5 bases). The CDR3 runs 16 residues. From germline, CDR1 is MGHDK and CDR2 SYGVNS. V was trimmed by 7 bases and J by 3 bases, leaving 21 bases between them.

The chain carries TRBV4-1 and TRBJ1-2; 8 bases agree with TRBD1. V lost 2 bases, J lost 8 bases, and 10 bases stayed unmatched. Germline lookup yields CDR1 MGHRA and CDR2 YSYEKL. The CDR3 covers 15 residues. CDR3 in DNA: TGCGCCAGCAGCCAATTTATGGACAGGGAGAGCGGCTACACCTTC. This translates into CASSQFMDRESGYTF.

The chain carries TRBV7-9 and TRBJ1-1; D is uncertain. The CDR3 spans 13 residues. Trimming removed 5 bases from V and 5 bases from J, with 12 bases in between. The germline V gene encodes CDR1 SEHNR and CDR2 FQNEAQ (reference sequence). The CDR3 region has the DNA TGTGCCAGCAGCCTCGACGATTGGACTGAAGCTTTCTTT. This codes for CASSLDDWTEAFF. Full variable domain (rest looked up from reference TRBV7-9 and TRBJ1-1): DTGVSQNPRHKITKRGQNVTFRCDPISEHNRLYWYRQTLGQGPEFLTYFQNEAQLEKSRLLSDRFSAERPKGSFSTLEIQRTEQGDSAMYLCASSLDDWTEAFFGQGTRLTVV.

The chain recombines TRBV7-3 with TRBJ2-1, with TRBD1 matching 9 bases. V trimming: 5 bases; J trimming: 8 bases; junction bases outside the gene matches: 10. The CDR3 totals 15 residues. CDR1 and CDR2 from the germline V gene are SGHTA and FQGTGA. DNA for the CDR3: TGTGCCAGCAGCGCACAAGGGGGACAGGGTCATGAGCAGTTCTTC. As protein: CASSAQGGQGHEQFF.

CDR3 sequence: CASSTVLDSVYGYTF. The CDR3 coding sequence is TGTGCCAGTAGCACCGTCCTAGACAGCGTCTATGGCTACACCTTC. The V gene is TRBV19, the J gene TRBJ1-2, with D possibly TRBD1 on 5 matching bases. V gave up 6 bases and J gave up 4 bases, with 18 bases separating them. Germline V gene data show CDR1 as LNHDA and CDR2 as SQIVND (reference sequence). The CDR3 is 15 amino acids.

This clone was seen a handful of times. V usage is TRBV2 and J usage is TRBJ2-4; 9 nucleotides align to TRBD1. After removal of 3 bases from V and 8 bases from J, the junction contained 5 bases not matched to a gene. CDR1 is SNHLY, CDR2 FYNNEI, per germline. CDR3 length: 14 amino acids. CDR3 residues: CASSDGTGWDIQYF. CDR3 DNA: TGTGCCAGCAGTGATGGGACAGGGTGGGACATTCAGTACTTC.

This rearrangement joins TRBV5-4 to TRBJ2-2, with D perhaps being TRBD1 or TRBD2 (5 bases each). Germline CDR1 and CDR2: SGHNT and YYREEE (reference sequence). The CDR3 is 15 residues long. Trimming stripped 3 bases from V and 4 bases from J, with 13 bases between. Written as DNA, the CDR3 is TGTGCCAGCAGCTCTCGGGACGTCGGCACCGGGGAGCTGTTTTTT. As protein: CASSSRDVGTGELFF.

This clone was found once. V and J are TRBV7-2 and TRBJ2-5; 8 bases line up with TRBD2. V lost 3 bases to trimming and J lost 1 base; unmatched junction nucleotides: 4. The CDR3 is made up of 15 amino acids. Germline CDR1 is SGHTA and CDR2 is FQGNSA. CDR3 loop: CASSFGGGPQETQYF. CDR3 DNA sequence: TGTGCCAGCAGCTTCGGCGGGGGGCCCCAAGAGACCCAGTACTTC.

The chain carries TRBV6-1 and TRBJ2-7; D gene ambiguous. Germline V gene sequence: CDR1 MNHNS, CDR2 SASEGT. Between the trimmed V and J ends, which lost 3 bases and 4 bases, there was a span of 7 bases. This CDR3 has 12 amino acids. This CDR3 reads CASSDLGYEQYF. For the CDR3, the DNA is TGTGCCAGCAGTGATCTTGGGTACGAGCAGTACTTC.

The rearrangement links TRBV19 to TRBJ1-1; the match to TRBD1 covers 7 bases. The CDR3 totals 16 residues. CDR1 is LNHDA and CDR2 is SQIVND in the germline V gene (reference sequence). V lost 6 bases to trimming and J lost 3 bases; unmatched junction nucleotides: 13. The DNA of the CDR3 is TGTGCCAGTAGGCCGTGGTTACAGGGGCGGGACACTGAAGCTTTCTTT. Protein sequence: CASRPWLQGRDTEAFF.

CDR3: CAWATRDTQYEQYF. CDR3 in DNA: TGTGCCTGGGCCACCCGGGACACCCAATACGAGCAGTACTTC. The genes are TRBV30 and TRBJ2-7; weak D call: TRBD1 (6 bases). This CDR3 has 14 residues. V was trimmed by 5 bases and J by 4 bases, leaving 18 bases between them. Germline V CDR1 and CDR2: GTSNPN, SVGIG (reference sequence).

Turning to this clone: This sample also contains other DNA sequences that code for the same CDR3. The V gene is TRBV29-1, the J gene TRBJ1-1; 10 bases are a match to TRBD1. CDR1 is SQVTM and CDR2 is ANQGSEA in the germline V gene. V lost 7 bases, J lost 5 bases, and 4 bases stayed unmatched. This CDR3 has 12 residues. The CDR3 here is CSGDRGETEAFF. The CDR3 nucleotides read TGCAGCGGGGACAGGGGAGAAACTGAAGCTTTCTTT.

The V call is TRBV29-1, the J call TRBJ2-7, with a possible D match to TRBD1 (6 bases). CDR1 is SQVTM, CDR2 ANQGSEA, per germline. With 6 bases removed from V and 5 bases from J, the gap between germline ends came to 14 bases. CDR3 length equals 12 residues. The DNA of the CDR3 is TGCAGCGTGCGCTGGACAGACAACGAGCAGTACTTC. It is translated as CSVRWTDNEQYF.

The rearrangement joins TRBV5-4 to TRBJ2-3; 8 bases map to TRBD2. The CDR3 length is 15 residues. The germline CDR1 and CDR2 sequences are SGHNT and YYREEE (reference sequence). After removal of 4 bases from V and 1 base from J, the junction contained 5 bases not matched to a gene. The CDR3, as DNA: TGTGCCAGCAGCCCACTCGGGGGGGGCACAGATACGCAGTATTTT. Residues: CASSPLGGGTDTQYF.

DNA for the CDR3: TGTGCCAGCAGCCAACACCCCGAGGGCGGGGGTTACGAGCAGTACTTC. It is translated as CASSQHPEGGGYEQYF. The chain joins TRBV4-2 to TRBJ2-7; TRBD2 aligns across 7 bases. Germline V gene data show CDR1 as LGHNA and CDR2 as YNFKEQ. Trimming removed 2 bases from V and 4 bases from J; junction bases left unmatched: 11. The CDR3 spans 16 residues.

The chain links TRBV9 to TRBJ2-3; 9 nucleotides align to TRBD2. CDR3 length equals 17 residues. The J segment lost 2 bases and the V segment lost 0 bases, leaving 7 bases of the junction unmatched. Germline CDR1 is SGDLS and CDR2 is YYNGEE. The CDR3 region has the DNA TGTGCCAGCAGCGTAGCTGGAGCGGGGGGCGCCACAGATACGCAGTATTTT. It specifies CASSVAGAGGATDTQYF.

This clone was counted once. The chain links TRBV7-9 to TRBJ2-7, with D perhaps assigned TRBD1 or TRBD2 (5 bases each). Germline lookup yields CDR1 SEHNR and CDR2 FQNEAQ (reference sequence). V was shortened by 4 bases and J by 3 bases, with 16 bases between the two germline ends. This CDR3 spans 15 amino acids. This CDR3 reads CASSSSRDPNYEQYF. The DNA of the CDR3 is TGTGCCAGCAGCTCGTCCCGGGACCCAAACTACGAGCAGTACTTC.

The CDR3 protein is CAITDDRDYEQYF. Written as DNA, the CDR3 is TGTGCCATCACCGATGACAGAGACTACGAGCAGTACTTC. V and J are TRBV10-3 and TRBJ2-7; a possible D gene is TRBD1 (5 bases). Trimming left V 7 bases short and J 3 bases short, with 13 bases between. Germline V lookup: CDR1 ENHRY, CDR2 SYGVKD. CDR3 length equals 13 residues.

CDR3 bases: TGCGCCAGCAGCTTGGTGGGGACAGGGATAGACGTCCTGACTTTC. Translated, it gives CASSLVGTGIDVLTF. The V and J genes are TRBV5-1 and TRBJ2-6, with 9 bases that match TRBD1. CDR1 SGHRS and CDR2 YFSETQ come from the germline V gene. V lost 0 bases to trimming and J lost 11 bases; unmatched junction nucleotides: 6. The CDR3 is made up of 15 amino acids.

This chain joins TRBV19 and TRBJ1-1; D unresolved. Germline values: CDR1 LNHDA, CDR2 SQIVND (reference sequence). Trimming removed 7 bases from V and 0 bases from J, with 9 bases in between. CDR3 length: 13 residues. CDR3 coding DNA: TGTGCCAGTACTGCGGGGTTGAACACTGAAGCTTTCTTT. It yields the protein CASTAGLNTEAFF.

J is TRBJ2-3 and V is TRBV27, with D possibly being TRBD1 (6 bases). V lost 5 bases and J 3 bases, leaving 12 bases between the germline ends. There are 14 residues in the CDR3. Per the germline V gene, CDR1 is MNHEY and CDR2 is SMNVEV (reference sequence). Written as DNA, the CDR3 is TGTGCCAGCAGTCCGGACAGTTGGACAGATACGCAGTATTTT. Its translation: CASSPDSWTDTQYF.

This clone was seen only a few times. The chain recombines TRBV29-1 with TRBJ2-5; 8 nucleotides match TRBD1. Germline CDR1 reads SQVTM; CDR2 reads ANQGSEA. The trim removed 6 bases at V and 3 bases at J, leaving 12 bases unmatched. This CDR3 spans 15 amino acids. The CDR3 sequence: CSVVPRGRGEETQYF. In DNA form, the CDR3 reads TGCAGCGTCGTTCCCAGGGGGCGCGGGGAAGAGACCCAGTACTTC. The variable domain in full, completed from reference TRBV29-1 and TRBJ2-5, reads SAVISQKPSRDICQRGTSLTIQCQVDSQVTMMFWYRQQPGQSLTLIATANQGSEATYESGFVIDKFPISRPNLTFSTLTVSNMSPEDSSIYLCSVVPRGRGEETQYFGPGTRLLVL.

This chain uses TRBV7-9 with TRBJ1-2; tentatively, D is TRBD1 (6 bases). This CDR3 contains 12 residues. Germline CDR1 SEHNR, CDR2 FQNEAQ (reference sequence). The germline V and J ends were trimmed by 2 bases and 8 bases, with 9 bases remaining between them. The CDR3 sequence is CASSLSQGGYTF. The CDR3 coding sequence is TGTGCCAGCAGCTTAAGCCAGGGGGGCTACACCTTC.